This TCR beta chain was captured by sequencing in a study of OX40 agonist ivuxolimab in advanced cancers. Study-level background: Subjects had a mean age of roughly 60 years, with a range of 23 to 79; more than 75% were male.

The assay was immunoSEQ multiplex PCR, and TCRdb's table has in-frame clones only and misses some. The top ten clones hold around a sixth of a sample with 30,000 to 40,000 clones, under 85% of them seen once. Overall study results and limits: Mean expanded clone counts were higher in CD8+ than CD4+ T cells. Some of the lowest clonal expansion was seen in partial responders at 0.1-3.0 mg/kg.

CDR1 is SGHTA, CDR2 FQGNSA, per germline. There are 17 residues in the CDR3. V shed 4 bases and J 0 bases; nucleotides not matched to a gene: 9. Regarding this clone: Antigen specificity is unknown.

The genes are TRBV7-2 and TRBJ2-1; 7 nucleotides match TRBD1. The clonotype originates from an adult with an advanced solid tumor such as melanoma, head and neck, liver or kidney cancer. The specimen was CD4+ or CD8+ T cells sorted from blood, collected in a trial of the OX40 agonist ivuxolimab. CDR3: CASSSDRAPISYNEQFF. The CDR3 nucleotides are TGTGCCAGCAGCTCCGACAGGGCCCCAATCTCCTACAATGAGCAGTTCTTC.